This passage covers 21 T cell receptor beta chains from one sample sequenced in a study of T cells in Graves' hyperthyroidism and ophthalmopathy. Amplified TCR beta CDR3 regions came from RNA transcripts. A first-round RT-PCR of the TCR CDR3 used the HTBI primer set. TCRdb reprocessed the multiplex PCR reads with MiXCR, giving one entry per CDR3 protein. Of 20,000 to 30,000 distinct CDR3 sequences listed, roughly 45% are singletons. Sequenced sample: blood. The source of these receptors is a woman in her thirties with Graves' hyperthyroidism.

This clonotype appeared many times. This rearrangement joins TRBV5-1 to TRBJ2-3; D uncertain. The CDR3 runs 14 residues. V dropped 5 bases and J dropped 2 bases, with 12 bases sitting between them. Germline CDR1 SGHRS, CDR2 YFSETQ. The CDR3 region has the DNA TGCGCCAGCAGGCCCGAGCCTCACACAGATACGCAGTATTTT. This codes for CASRPEPHTDTQYF.

This clonotype showed up many times. The chain uses TRBV19 and TRBJ1-1; 7 bases agree with TRBD1. Germline loops: CDR1 LNHDA, CDR2 SQIVND (reference sequence). V lost 3 bases to trimming and J lost 4 bases; unmatched junction nucleotides: 5. CDR3 length equals 14 residues. The CDR3 loop reads CASSIRNRGTEAFF. In nucleotides, the CDR3 is TGTGCCAGTAGTATCCGTAACAGGGGCACTGAAGCTTTCTTT.

The rearrangement joins TRBV20-1 to TRBJ2-3, with a tentative D call TRBD2 (5 bases). Trimming left V 6 bases short and J 4 bases short, with 11 bases between. The V gene's germline CDR1 is DFQATT and CDR2 SNEGSKA (reference sequence). The CDR3 contains 12 residues. CDR3 amino acids: CSAPPGADTQYF. The CDR3 nucleotides read TGCAGTGCCCCGCCCGGGGCAGATACGCAGTATTTT.

V and J are TRBV20-1 and TRBJ2-7, with 11 bases lining up with TRBD2. From germline, CDR1 is DFQATT and CDR2 SNEGSKA (reference sequence). Germline trimming cut 4 bases from V and 2 bases from J; bases unmatched to any gene: 1. CDR3 length: 13 amino acids. For the CDR3, the DNA is TGCAGTGCTACACTAGCGGGAGCCTACGAGCAGTACTTC. Its protein product is CSATLAGAYEQYF.

The chain uses TRBV2 and TRBJ1-2, with 8 bases lining up with TRBD1. CDR3 size: 13 residues. Looked up from germline, CDR1 is SNHLY and CDR2 is FYNNEI. The V and J ends lost 10 bases and 6 bases, in that order; junction bases with no gene match: 10. CDR3 nucleotide sequence: TGTGCCATCAGGACGGACAGGGCGCATGGCTACACCTTC. This translates into CAIRTDRAHGYTF.

This clonotype was seen repeatedly, ten times or more. The CDR3 reads CASSSWTALNEKLFF. Written as DNA, the CDR3 is TGTGCCAGCAGTTCGTGGACGGCCCTTAATGAAAAACTGTTTTTT. This chain links TRBV7-9 with TRBJ1-4; D is uncertain. The CDR3 consists of 15 residues. Trimming shortened V by 6 bases and J by 4 bases, and 15 bases separated the two germline ends. The germline V gene encodes CDR1 SEHNR and CDR2 FQNEAQ (reference sequence).

This clonotype was detected many times. The rearrangement links TRBV11-3 to TRBJ2-5; 7 bases are shared with TRBD2. The length of the CDR3 is 14 residues. CDR1 is SGHNT and CDR2 is YENEEA in the germline V gene. J was trimmed by 7 bases and V by 5 bases; bases with no gene match: 10. As DNA, the CDR3 is TGTGCCAGCAGCCCCGGGGGGAGTACGAGGACCCAGTACTTC. It specifies CASSPGGSTRTQYF. The entire variable domain, with the rest obtained from reference TRBV11-3 and TRBJ2-5, is as follows: EAGVVQSPRYKIIEKKQPVAFWCNPISGHNTLYWYLQNLGQGPELLIRYENEEAVDDSQLPKDRFSAERLKGVDSTLKIQPAELGDSAVYLCASSPGGSTRTQYFGPGTRLLVL.

The chain recombines TRBV15 with TRBJ1-5; 11 bases match TRBD1. Germline V gene data show CDR1 as LNHNV and CDR2 as YYDKDF (reference sequence). The CDR3 contains 14 residues. Trimming at V came to 7 bases and at J to 4 bases, leaving 3 bases not matched to a gene. DNA for the CDR3: TGTGCCACCACGGACAGGGGGCGGAATCAGCCCCAGCATTTT. This translates into CATTDRGRNQPQHF.

In its sample, this clonotype was seen once. V and J are TRBV20-1 and TRBJ1-2; D perhaps matches TRBD1 (6 bases). Germline V gene lookup returns CDR1 DFQATT and CDR2 SNEGSKA (reference sequence). V was shortened by 1 base and J by 10 bases, with 16 bases between the two germline ends. CDR3 size: 13 residues. CDR3 in DNA: TGCAGTGCTAGAGGGGGGGCAGGGGACTCCTACACCTTC. As protein: CSARGGAGDSYTF.

As for this clonotype: A much larger clone differs by one base, so this may be a read error. As the CDR3 is not closed by the conserved phenylalanine or tryptophan, this likely results from a read error. The rearrangement links TRBV27 to TRBJ2-2; D is uncertain. V lost 2 bases to trimming and J lost 4 bases, with 14 bases between them. The germline V gene has CDR1 MNHEY and CDR2 SMNVEV (reference sequence). CDR3 length equals 16 residues. In DNA form, the CDR3 reads TGTGCCAGCAGTTTACCGGGCGCTCAGGCCACCGGGGAGCTGTTTTCT. It is translated as CASSLPGAQATGELFS.

CDR3 in DNA: TGTGCCAGCAGCACACCGCTAGCGAGCTACGAGCAGTACTTC. Protein: CASSTPLASYEQYF. The chain has TRBV7-2 and TRBJ2-7, with D possibly being TRBD2 (6 bases). The germline gives CDR1 SGHTA, CDR2 FQGNSA. V shed 5 bases and J shed 3 bases, with 14 bases lying between them. This CDR3 is 14 amino acids long.

Details on this clonotype: Its ends do not fully match the called genes, so a read error is possible. The chain carries TRBV10-3 and TRBJ2-6; D is unresolved. CDR1 is ENHRY, CDR2 SYGVKD, per germline. The CDR3 spans 13 residues. CDR3 sequence (DNA): TGTGCCATCAGTGAAACGGGTGGGTCGGCTGAAGCTTTC. It yields the protein CAISETGGSAEAF.

There are many counts of this clonotype. CDR3 sequence reads: CASRQDSYNEQFF. The CDR3 DNA sequence: TGTGCCAGCAGGCAGGACAGTTACAATGAGCAGTTCTTC. V usage is TRBV13 and J usage is TRBJ2-1, with D perhaps TRBD1 (6 bases). Germline loops: CDR1 PRHDT, CDR2 FYEKMQ (reference sequence). CDR3 length: 13 amino acids. V was pared by 6 bases and J by 4 bases, with 10 bases between.

In this sample, this clonotype turned up many times. V usage is TRBV14 and J usage is TRBJ2-7; TRBD1 might be the D (6 bases). Looked up from germline, CDR1 is SGHDN and CDR2 is FVKESK. Trimming took 4 bases from V and 6 from J, leaving 16 bases between them. The CDR3 spans 14 residues. CDR3 sequence reads: CASSPVIGGSEQYF. CDR3 coding DNA: TGTGCCAGCAGCCCTGTAATTGGGGGCTCCGAGCAGTACTTC.

In this sample, this clonotype turned up many times. CDR3 nucleotides: TGTGCCAGCAGCTTAAGAGGAGGACTAGTGGGGTACAATGAGCAGTTCTTC. Protein product: CASSLRGGLVGYNEQFF. The J gene is TRBJ2-1, the V gene TRBV7-3; 7 nucleotides line up with TRBD2. CDR1 and CDR2 (germline): SGHTA, FQGTGA. Trimming took 1 base from V and 4 from J; bases not matched to a gene: 10. The CDR3 consists of 17 residues.

By its share, this clonotype is medium-sized (0.01 to 0.1%). Mismatch with germline at one junction end may stem from a read error. This rearrangement joins TRBV19 to TRBJ1-5, with D tentatively TRBD1 (6 bases). This CDR3 is 13 amino acids long. CDR1 is LNHDA and CDR2 is SQIVND in the germline V gene (reference sequence). The CDR3 DNA sequence: TGTGCCAGTATTGGGCAGGGGCCTCAGACCCAGCATTTT. Translating gives CASIGQGPQTQHF.

This clonotype was seen at least ten times. This rearrangement joins TRBV3-1 to TRBJ1-3, with no clear D. The germline V gene encodes CDR1 LGHDT and CDR2 YNNKEL (reference sequence). The CDR3 has 16 residues. Deletions cut 0 bases from V and 4 bases from J, with 13 bases between. Here the CDR3 DNA reads TGTGCCAGCAGCCAAGAGGGTGGCAGTTCCGGAAACACCATATATTTT. Protein product: CASSQEGGSSGNTIYF.

In nucleotides, the CDR3 is TGTGCCAGCAGCAGAACACTCAGCGGAGAGCAGTTCTTC. This translates into CASSRTLSGEQFF. The chain combines TRBV7-8 with TRBJ2-1, with D possibly being TRBD2 (5 bases). The CDR3 is made up of 13 amino acids. Trimming shortened V by 5 bases and J by 10 bases, and 15 bases separated the two germline ends. Germline V gene lookup returns CDR1 SGHVS and CDR2 FQNEAQ.

The chain recombines TRBV6-6 with TRBJ1-4; tentatively, D is TRBD1 (5 bases). Trimming left V 10 bases short and J 7 bases short, with 13 bases between. The CDR3 sequence is 12 residues long. Germline CDR1 and CDR2: MNHNY and SVGAGI (reference sequence). For the CDR3, the DNA is TGTGCCACAAAAGAGCAGGGTGAAAAACTGTTTTTT. Its protein product is CATKEQGEKLFF.

This clonotype was counted at least ten times. The V gene is TRBV9, the J gene TRBJ1-5, with 7 bases that match TRBD1. The V gene end was trimmed by 2 bases and the J gene end by 7 bases; junction bases not matched to a gene: 9. CDR1 and CDR2 from the germline V gene are SGDLS and YYNGEE. The CDR3 is 15 amino acids. The DNA for the CDR3 is TGTGCCAGCAGCGTCAGAGGGGGCTTAGGACAGCCCCAGCATTTT. It codes for CASSVRGGLGQPQHF.

This clonotype is classed as medium-sized. The chain has TRBV19 and TRBJ1-3, with D uncertain. V lost 5 bases, J lost 0 bases, and 11 bases lay in between. The CDR3 is 15 residues long. Germline CDR1 is LNHDA and CDR2 is SQIVND (reference sequence). The chain's CDR3 is CASSYQDPSGNTIYF. The CDR3 nucleotides read TGTGCCAGTAGTTACCAGGATCCCTCTGGAAACACCATATATTTT.